A single sample is the source of the 9 T cell receptor beta chains below, sequenced in a study of blood T cell repertoires in COVID-19. Using immunoSEQ multiplex PCR, the repertoire was profiled, and TCRdb retains in-frame clones only, with some absent. The sample lists more than 110,000 clones, roughly four fifths seen once, with around 9.5% in the top ten. Material: peripheral blood. These receptors originate from a woman aged 50 to 65 with active or convalescent COVID-19.

This clone was recorded only once. The V call is TRBV7-2, the J call TRBJ1-5; 8 bases match TRBD1. Looked up from germline, CDR1 is SGHTA and CDR2 is FQGNSA. V lost 2 bases, J lost 6 bases, and 6 bases stayed unmatched. CDR3 length: 15 amino acids. In nucleotides, the CDR3 is TGTGCCAGCAGCTTAAGGACAGGGAAAGGTCAGCCCCAGCATTTT. As protein: CASSLRTGKGQPQHF.

The V and J genes are TRBV28 and TRBJ2-5, with 11 bases lining up with TRBD2. The CDR3 is 19 residues long. Germline trimming cut 5 bases from V and 5 bases from J; bases unmatched to any gene: 19. Per the germline V gene, CDR1 is MDHEN and CDR2 is SYDVKM. CDR3 coding DNA: TGTGCCAGCAGTCCATGGCCCCTTACTAGCGGGAGTAGTTCGGAGACCCAGTACTTC. Amino acids: CASSPWPLTSGSSSETQYF.

The gene calls are TRBV11-3 and TRBJ2-1, with unresolved D. The CDR3 is made up of 12 amino acids. The V gene's germline CDR1 is SGHNT and CDR2 YENEEA. Trimming removed 2 bases at V and 10 bases at J, with 9 bases between. The CDR3 protein is CASSLLGQEQFF. CDR3 nucleotides: TGTGCCAGCAGCTTACTTGGCCAAGAGCAGTTCTTC.

This clone was counted once. The genes are TRBV7-9 and TRBJ2-7, with a weak D call TRBD1 (7 bases). CDR1 is SEHNR, CDR2 FQNEAQ, per germline (reference sequence). The CDR3 extends over 16 amino acids. Trimming stripped 3 bases from V and 7 bases from J, with 22 bases between. The CDR3 region has the DNA TGTGCCAGCAGCTTTTTCTCTACAGGGGAGGAAAAAGAGCAGTACTTC. Its protein product is CASSFFSTGEEKEQYF. The whole variable domain, remainder taken from reference TRBV7-9 and TRBJ2-7, is DTGVSQNPRHKITKRGQNVTFRCDPISEHNRLYWYRQTLGQGPEFLTYFQNEAQLEKSRLLSDRFSAERPKGSFSTLEIQRTEQGDSAMYLCASSFFSTGEEKEQYFGPGTRLTVT.

The rearrangement joins TRBV5-1 to TRBJ2-1; 8 nucleotides agree with TRBD2. V shed 6 bases, J shed 2 bases, and the junction held 13 bases outside the gene matches. The CDR3 covers 17 residues. The germline gives CDR1 SGHRS, CDR2 YFSETQ. In DNA form, the CDR3 reads TGCGCCAGCACCTCAGGCCCTGCGGGAGGACCCTACAATGAGCAGTTCTTC. Translation: CASTSGPAGGPYNEQFF.

The rearrangement links TRBV25-1 to TRBJ2-5, with D maybe TRBD1 (6 bases). Deletions cut 1 base from V and 2 bases from J, with 8 bases between. Looked up from germline, CDR1 is MGHDK and CDR2 is SYGVNS. This CDR3 region has 14 residues. This CDR3 is CASSEFGTQETQYF. As DNA, the CDR3 is TGTGCCAGCAGTGAATTTGGGACACAAGAGACCCAGTACTTC.

V gene TRBV18 combines with J gene TRBJ1-1; 7 positions match TRBD1. The CDR3 spans 13 residues. The germline gives CDR1 KGHSH, CDR2 LQKENI. J was trimmed by 6 bases and V by 3 bases; bases with no gene match: 4. The CDR3 loop reads CASSPGTDSEAFF. In DNA, the CDR3 is TGTGCCAGCTCACCCGGGACAGACTCTGAAGCTTTCTTT.

Here the CDR3 reads CASSFPVATQYF. CDR3 sequence (DNA): TGTGCCAGCAGTTTTCCAGTTGCCACGCAGTATTTT. This chain links TRBV28 with TRBJ2-3; D unclear. Germline V lookup: CDR1 MDHEN, CDR2 SYDVKM. This CDR3 is 12 amino acids long. Trimming cost V 3 bases and J 9 bases, with 10 bases left between them.

The gene calls are TRBV19 and TRBJ2-1; D is possibly TRBD1 (5 bases). Germline CDR1 LNHDA, CDR2 SQIVND (reference sequence). The CDR3 covers 14 residues. The V gene lost 8 bases and the J gene lost 4 bases, with 15 bases spanning the gap. Here the CDR3 reads CASAKQVGYNEQFF. The DNA of the CDR3 is TGTGCCAGTGCCAAACAGGTAGGATACAATGAGCAGTTCTTC.